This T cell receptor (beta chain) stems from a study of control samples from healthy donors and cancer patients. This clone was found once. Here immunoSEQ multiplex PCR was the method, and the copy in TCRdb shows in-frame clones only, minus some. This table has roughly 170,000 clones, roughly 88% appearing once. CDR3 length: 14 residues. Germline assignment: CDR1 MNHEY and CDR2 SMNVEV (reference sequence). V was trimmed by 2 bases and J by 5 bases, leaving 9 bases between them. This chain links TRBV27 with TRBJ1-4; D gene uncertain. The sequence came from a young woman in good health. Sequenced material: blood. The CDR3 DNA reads TGTGCCAGCAGTTTACTCGGAAAGAATGAAAAACTGTTTTTT. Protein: CASSLLGKNEKLFF.